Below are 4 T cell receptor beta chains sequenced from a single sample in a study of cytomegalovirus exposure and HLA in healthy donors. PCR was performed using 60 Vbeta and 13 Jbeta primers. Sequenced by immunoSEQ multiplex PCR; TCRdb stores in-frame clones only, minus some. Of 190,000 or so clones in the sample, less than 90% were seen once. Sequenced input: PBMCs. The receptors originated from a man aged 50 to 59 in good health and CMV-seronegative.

As DNA, the CDR3 is TGTGCCAGCAGACGGACTAGCGGGGCTAGCACAGATACGCAGTATTTT. Its protein is CASRRTSGASTDTQYF. This chain uses TRBV7-6 with TRBJ2-3; 12 nucleotides align to TRBD2. V shed 6 bases and J 0 bases; nucleotides not matched to a gene: 4. Per germline, CDR1 SGHVS and CDR2 FNYEAQ. This CDR3 is built from 16 residues.

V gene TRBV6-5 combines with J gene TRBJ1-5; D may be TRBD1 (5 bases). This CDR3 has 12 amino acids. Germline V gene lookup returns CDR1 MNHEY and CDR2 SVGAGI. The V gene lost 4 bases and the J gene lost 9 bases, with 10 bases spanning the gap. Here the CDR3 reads CASSWDQGPQHF. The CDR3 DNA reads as TGTGCCAGCAGTTGGGATCAGGGGCCCCAGCATTTT.

The chain's CDR3 is CASSPLGQRNEKLFF. DNA for the CDR3: TGTGCCAGCTCACCACTGGGACAGAGGAATGAAAAACTGTTTTTT. The chain has TRBV18 and TRBJ1-4; 7 nucleotides align to TRBD1. V shed 1 base and J 5 bases; nucleotides not matched to a gene: 4. The CDR3 consists of 15 residues. CDR1 KGHSH and CDR2 LQKENI come from the germline V gene.

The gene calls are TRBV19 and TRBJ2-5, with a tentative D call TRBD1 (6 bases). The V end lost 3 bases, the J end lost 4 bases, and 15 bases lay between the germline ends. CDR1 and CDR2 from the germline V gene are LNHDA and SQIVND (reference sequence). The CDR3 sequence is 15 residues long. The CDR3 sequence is CASSMMSRGAETQYF. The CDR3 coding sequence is TGTGCCAGTAGTATGATGAGCAGGGGAGCAGAGACCCAGTACTTC.